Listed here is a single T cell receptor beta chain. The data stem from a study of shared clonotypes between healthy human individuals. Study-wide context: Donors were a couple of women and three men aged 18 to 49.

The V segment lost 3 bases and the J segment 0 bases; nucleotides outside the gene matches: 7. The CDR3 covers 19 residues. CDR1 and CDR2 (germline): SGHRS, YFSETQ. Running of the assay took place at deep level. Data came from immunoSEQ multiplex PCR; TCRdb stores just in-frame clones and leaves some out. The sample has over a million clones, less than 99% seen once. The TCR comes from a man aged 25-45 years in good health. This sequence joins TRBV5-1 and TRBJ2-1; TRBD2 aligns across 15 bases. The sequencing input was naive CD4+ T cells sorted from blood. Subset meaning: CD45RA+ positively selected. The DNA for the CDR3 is TGCGCCAGCAGCTGGGGACTAGCGGGAGGCATAAGCTCCTACAATGAGCAGTTCTTC. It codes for CASSWGLAGGISSYNEQFF.